This T cell receptor beta chain was recovered during a study of T-cell reconstitution after alpha-beta-depleted transplantation in children. General study results and limits: When one year had passed after transplant, most T-cell counts and diversity came from newly produced T cells.

CDR1 and CDR2 from the germline V gene are LNHNV and YYDKDF (reference sequence). The CDR3 consists of 14 residues. V was pared by 2 bases and J by 15 bases, with 9 bases of the junction left unmatched. Comment on this clonotype: Its antigen remains unknown.

The library targeted TCRbeta and was prepared with unique molecular identifiers. TCRdb redid the calling of the PCR reads with MiXCR, one entry per CDR3 protein. The table has 500,000 to 600,000 distinct CDR3 sequences, roughly a quarter seen once. The chain is built from TRBV15 and TRBJ1-6; 8 positions match TRBD1. The sequenced sample was PBMCs, obtained before TCRalphabeta/CD19-depleted stem cell transplant. The origin of this receptor is a boy under two years old with Wiskott-Aldrich syndrome, due to receive a stem cell transplant. CDR3 protein: CATSRPGQALLLHF. CDR3 bases: TGTGCCACCAGCAGACCGGGACAGGCCTTACTCCTCCACTTT. Supplemented by reference TRBV15 and TRBJ1-6, the full variable domain reads DAMVIQNPRYQVTQFGKPVTLSCSQTLNHNVMYWYQQKSSQAPKLLFHYYDKDFNNEADTPDNFQSRRPNTSFCFLDIRSPGLGDTAMYLCATSRPGQALLLHFGNGTRLTVT.